This TCR beta chain was sequenced in a study of blood T cell repertoires in COVID-19. This clone was seen at least ten times. V was trimmed by 2 bases and J by 3 bases, leaving 11 bases between them. The V gene's germline CDR1 is SNHLY and CDR2 FYNNEI. This CDR3 region has 14 residues. Profiling relied on immunoSEQ multiplex PCR, and the TCRdb table lists in-frame clones only, not all of them. The repertoire consists of tens of thousands of clones, with approximately 79% occurring once and the leading ten covering about 17%. The source is a woman of 80 years or more with active or convalescent COVID-19. The specimen sequenced was peripheral blood. The chain recombines TRBV2 with TRBJ2-7; D ambiguous. The CDR3 DNA is TGTGCCAGCAGTGAAATGGCGGCTCGCTACGAGCAGTACTTC. Residues: CASSEMAARYEQYF.